This TCR beta chain was obtained from a study of chemoradiotherapy in HPV16-positive cancers. About the research overall: A couple of HPV16-positive patients' cells yielded candidate HPV-specific clones and common motifs.

Produced via immunoSEQ multiplex PCR; TCRdb's table is partial and in-frame only. The sample includes some 15,000 clones, around 77% of them seen just once. Germline V gene lookup returns CDR1 SGHRS and CDR2 YFSETQ. This CDR3 region has 15 residues. Between the trimmed V and J ends, which lost 0 bases and 5 bases, there was a span of 14 bases. For this clone: Its antigen is as yet unknown.

Points from the study as a whole: Better recurrence-free survival went with HPV-responsive T-cell expansion in HPV16-positive patients.

Samples were taken several times over chemoradiotherapy. The clonotype comes from a human donor with HPV-associated anogenital cancer. The sample was acquired from a patient who underwent chemoradiotherapy. The chain couples TRBV5-1 to TRBJ1-1, with a possible D match to TRBD1 (6 bases). CDR3 DNA sequence: TGCGCCAGCAGCTTGGAGGGACACCCGAAGACTGAAGCTTTCTTT. It yields the protein CASSLEGHPKTEAFF.